Reported below is one T cell receptor (beta chain). This clone has more than one count but fewer than ten. There is no known antigen for this receptor. Base qualities are missing; no much larger clone stands one base away. Read against the paper, the sample's time point label means: week 5, during vaccination. Each vaccine dose, consisting of 300 ug of a 20-mer mutant IDH1 peptide in Montanide, was administered subcutaneously with topical imiquimod. Donors had newly diagnosed WHO grade 3 or 4 IDH1-mutant astrocytomas with loss of nuclear ATRX. The samples were drawn from NOA16, a multicentre, single-arm, open-label phase I trial in Germany that tested a mutant IDH1 peptide vaccine in humans for the first time. Genomic DNA for TCRB sequencing was isolated from EDTA blood with the DNeasy Blood and Tissue Kit. V lost 4 bases and J lost 14 bases; the stretch between them is 15 bases long. The CDR3 measures 13 amino acids from cysteine to phenylalanine. This entry keeps only the CDR3 DNA: 39 bases, framed from base 1. The CDR1 and CDR2 encoded by the germline V gene are MNHEY and SVGAGI.

The library was produced with the immunoSEQ multiplex PCR assay. Following the manufacturer's protocol, the hsTCRB Kit was used to amplify rearranged TCR beta chain sequences. Sequencing of TCRB libraries was carried out on an Illumina MiSeq. Per the authors' processing: Demultiplexing, trimming and gene mapping were performed with the kit vendor's proprietary platform. TCRdb carries this immuneACCESS record with in-frame sequences only. Its versions omit some clonotypes, under half of them owing to an unresolved V gene in the studies checked, with the rest unexplained. The V and J calls and clone size come from that table; D and trimming were worked out from the DNA. Across this sample there are 50,000 to 75,000 clones, with roughly 80% seen only once. The ten largest clones represent approximately 7.4% of the sample. The sample belongs to a study of a mutant IDH1 vaccine in newly diagnosed glioma (dated by TCRdb to the early 2020s). With regard to the full study: Patients were given eight vaccinations, in weeks 1, 3, 5, 7, 11, 15, 19 and 23, which matched visits V03 through V10. In the chemotherapy-containing groups, vaccination started alongside temozolomide cycles, whereas in patients who had radiotherapy alone it started 4-6 weeks after radiotherapy. Of the roughly 32 patients who were treated, 62.5% were male and roughly 38% were female, and the mean age was around 40 years. Before enrollment, most patients had been given radiochemotherapy with temozolomide as standard therapy, while the rest had received either radiotherapy alone or temozolomide alone. Peripheral blood was collected at six visits: V03 (baseline), V05, V07, V10, V12 and V13. Longitudinal TCRB deep sequencing was performed for approximately 24 treated patients wherever samples were available for exploratory analyses. General findings and caveats noted by the study authors: No apparent relationship was observed between pseudoprogression and alterations in the top peripheral T cell clonotypes detected by TCRB sequencing. Availability determined which PBMC samples were chosen for TCRB deep sequencing. According to the authors, sample limitations meant that analyses of patient blood samples could not be reproduced. Immune responses induced by the vaccine were seen in roughly 92% of patients across multiple MHC alleles.

The source is a woman in her forties or fifties with glioma. This chain joins TRBV6-5 to TRBJ1-6; confidence is insufficient to name the D gene. The source material was PBMCs, sampled from a glioma patient whose treatment included an IDH1 peptide vaccine. The nucleotide sequence is given as TGTGCCAGCAGTTTCAAGACCCGATCGACCCTCCACTTT. This yields the protein CASSFKTRSTLHF.